This T cell receptor (beta chain) derives from a study of CD8 T cells in ankylosing spondylitis. Germline-derived CDR1 and CDR2 are SGHTA and FQGTGA. V lost 2 bases to trimming and J lost 0 bases; unmatched junction nucleotides: 3. The CDR3 sequence is 16 residues long. Using quantitative 5'-RACE with molecular barcodes, the authors made TCR beta libraries. TCRdb used MiXCR to reprocess the 5' RACE reads, holding one entry per CDR3 protein. The sample includes roughly 670,000 distinct CDR3 sequences, around 19% of them seen just once. Comment on this clonotype: Its antigen remains unidentified.

Findings of the study overall: Apparently characteristic of ankylosing spondylitis blood was a TCR beta motif (eight highly homologous variants). Reactive arthritis synovial fluid and blood were previously reported to contain some motif variants. Significant enrichment of disease-linked clones was reportedly seen in matched ankylosing spondylitis synovial fluid.

The sequencing input was blood, either unsorted or a sorted T cell fraction (not recorded which). V gene TRBV7-3 combines with J gene TRBJ2-3; the match to TRBD2 covers 9 bases. The origin of this receptor is a male donor with ankylosing spondylitis. The CDR3 here is CASSLAGGPSTDTQYF. CDR3 DNA: TGTGCCAGCAGCTTAGCGGGAGGGCCGAGCACAGATACGCAGTATTTT.